Listed below are T cell receptor beta chains from one sample, sequenced in a study of shared clonotypes between healthy human individuals. Sequencing used immunoSEQ multiplex PCR; TCRdb keeps in-frame clones, though not all of them. Of approximately 2.3 million clones in the sample, 85% to 95% were seen once. Source material: naive CD4+ T cells from PBMCs. The receptors shown here come from a man aged 18-30 years in good health. Some clones in this sample may be carry-over from other donors' samples. The CDR3 runs from the conserved cysteine through the conserved F or W. A D gene is named only where the DNA matches it firmly. Size is omitted from some rows. Given values are once, few, many or a class for expanded clones.

>NA|NA|TRBJ2-7|TRBV11-2
TGTGCCAGCAGCTTTGACAGGTTGGCCTACGAGCAGTACTTC
CASSFDRLAYEQYF
>TRBD1|once|TRBJ1-1|TRBV2
TGTGCCAGCAGCGGACAGGGGATGAACACTGAAGCTTTCTTT
CASSGQGMNTEAFF
>NA|NA|TRBJ2-7|TRBV9
TGTGCCAGCAGCGTACTTCCAGCAAACTACGAGCAGTACTTC
CASSVLPANYEQYF
>NA|NA|TRBJ2-7|TRBV5-4
TGTGCCAGCAGCTTGGCCGTAGAGCGGGACACCTACGAGCAGTACTTC
CASSLAVERDTYEQYF
>NA|NA|TRBJ2-3|TRBV5-4
TGTGCCAGCAGCCCCGGACACTATTCTAGCACAGATACGCAGTATTTT
CASSPGHYSSTDTQYF
>TRBD2|NA|TRBJ2-1|TRBV11-3
TGTGCCAGCAGCTTTACTAGCGGGAGGGCCTATGAGCAGTTCTTC
CASSFTSGRAYEQFF
>NA|NA|TRBJ1-2|TRBV2
TGTGCCAGCAGTCTAAGTGGGATATATGGCTACACCTTC
CASSLSGIYGYTF
>NA|NA|TRBJ1-2|TRBV2
TGTGCCAGCAGTGTGGTGGCAGGGGAAATGGGCTACACCTTC
CASSVVAGEMGYTF
>NA|NA|TRBJ1-5|TRBV6-5
TGTGCCAGCAGTTACTCCTCCGGTCAGCCCCAGCATTTT
CASSYSSGQPQHF
>TRBD1|once|TRBJ2-1|TRBV6-6
TGTGCCAGCATCCAGGGACAGAACTACAATGAGCAGTTCTTC
CASIQGQNYNEQFF
>NA|NA|TRBJ2-3|TRBV5-1
TGCGCCAGCAGACTAGACAGTGACACAGATACGCAGTATTTT
CASRLDSDTDTQYF
>NA|NA|TRBJ2-1|TRBV7-9
TGTGCCAGCAGCTTGGGGCCCCATAGCGACCCCTCCTACAATGAGCAGTTCTTC
CASSLGPHSDPSYNEQFF
>NA|NA|TRBJ2-5|TRBV5-1
TGCGCCAGCGGAATCGAAGAGACCCAGTACTTC
CASGIEETQYF
>TRBD2|NA|TRBJ2-2|TRBV6-6
TGTGCCAGCAGGGGAGGGGTAGACACCGGGGAGCTGTTTTTT
CASRGGVDTGELFF
>TRBD2|NA|TRBJ2-7|TRBV27
TGTGCCAGCAGTTTCTCCGGACTAGCGGGAGGGCCGAGCGAGCAGTACTTC
CASSFSGLAGGPSEQYF
>TRBD1|NA|TRBJ2-1|TRBV4-1
TGCGCCAGCAGCCAAGAGGGACAGGGGGACAATGAGCAGTTCTTC
CASSQEGQGDNEQFF
>NA|NA|TRBJ2-4|TRBV6-9
TGTGCCAGCAGAAAAGACCTTTTGGACATTCAGTACTTC
CASRKDLLDIQYF
>NA|NA|TRBJ2-5|TRBV28
TGTGCCAGCAGTTCCCCAGGGGAGAGGGAGACCCAGTACTTC
CASSSPGERETQYF
>NA|NA|TRBJ2-7|TRBV4-1
TGCGCCAGCAGCCAAGGTCGAAAATTGGACGAGCAGTACTTC
CASSQGRKLDEQYF
>NA|NA|TRBJ2-2|TRBV7-3
TGTGCCAGCAGCCTAGTGGGACAATACACCGGGGAGCTGTTTTTT
CASSLVGQYTGELFF